One T cell receptor (beta chain) is described in this entry. Its antigen is not identified. In germline, CDR1 is SGHRS, CDR2 YFSETQ. Trimming removed 0 bases at V and 2 bases at J, with 12 bases between. CDR3 length equals 15 residues. The method was immunoSEQ multiplex PCR; TCRdb's version includes in-frame clones alone and lacks a portion of them. The profile covers approximately 30,000 clones, with 57% appearing a single time and 5% to 5.5% taken by the ten largest. This entry belongs to a study of cytotoxic CD8 clonotypes in ibrutinib-treated CLL. Study-level results: Clonality went up at the time of ibrutinib response, stayed stable in sustained remission, and later dropped back toward its baseline level at progression.

This receptor was identified in a human donor with chronic lymphocytic leukemia. The source was PBMCs, collected before ibrutinib treatment. The chain employs TRBV5-1 and TRBJ2-7; D may match TRBD1 or TRBD2 (5 bases each). The CDR3 bases are TGCGCCAGCAGCTTGGCGAGGGGCCTGGCCTACGAGCAGTACTTC. This encodes CASSLARGLAYEQYF.